These 20 T cell receptor beta chains were sequenced from one sample in a study of beta chain features in type 1 diabetes. Reverse transcribing all isolated RNA meant expressed TCRB transcripts were sequenced. Measured with immunoSEQ multiplex PCR; TCRdb has only the in-frame clones, and not every one. The table has about 410,000 clones, 11% to 15% seen once. Sequenced input: naive CD4+ T cells from blood. The receptors shown here come from a man aged 30 to 39 in good health.

The chain has TRBV14 and TRBJ2-2, with 12 bases aligning to TRBD2. The ends lost 4 bases at V and 6 bases at J; junction bases unmatched: 9. The length of the CDR3 is 17 residues. The germline gives CDR1 SGHDN, CDR2 FVKESK. The CDR3 here is CASSPRTSGVLAGELFF. DNA of the CDR3: TGTGCCAGCAGCCCCAGGACTAGCGGGGTCCTCGCCGGGGAGCTGTTTTTT.

The J gene is TRBJ1-1, the V gene TRBV25-1, with D tentatively TRBD1 (6 bases). Between the trimmed V and J ends, which lost 3 bases and 4 bases, there was a span of 15 bases. Germline V gene data show CDR1 as MGHDK and CDR2 as SYGVNS. The CDR3 runs 15 residues. The CDR3 loop is CASSEVGRGATEAFF. CDR3 nucleotide sequence: TGTGCCAGCAGTGAGGTGGGCAGGGGAGCCACTGAAGCTTTCTTT.

V gene TRBV7-9 combines with J gene TRBJ2-1; tentative D call: TRBD1 (6 bases). Germline V lookup: CDR1 SEHNR, CDR2 FQNEAQ (reference sequence). V was trimmed by 6 bases and J by 0 bases, leaving 12 bases between them. This CDR3 has 15 residues. DNA of the CDR3: TGTGCCAGCAGACCAAGACAGGCCTCCTACAATGAGCAGTTCTTC. It encodes CASRPRQASYNEQFF.

This clone was seen a few times. V usage is TRBV5-4 and J usage is TRBJ2-5, with 7 bases lining up with TRBD1. V lost 3 bases, J lost 0 bases, and 8 bases stayed unmatched. Looked up from germline, CDR1 is SGHNT and CDR2 is YYREEE (reference sequence). The CDR3 spans 16 residues. The CDR3 is CASSSTPGQYQETQYF. The CDR3 nucleotides read TGTGCCAGCAGCTCAACCCCGGGACAGTACCAAGAGACCCAGTACTTC. Complete variable domain (other parts from reference TRBV5-4 and TRBJ2-5): ETGVTQSPTHLIKTRGQQVTLRCSSQSGHNTVSWYQQALGQGPQFIFQYYREEENGRGNFPPRFSGLQFPNYSSELNVNALELDDSALYLCASSSTPGQYQETQYFGPGTRLLVL.

V and J are TRBV30 and TRBJ2-2, with 9 bases aligning to TRBD1. Germline values: CDR1 GTSNPN, CDR2 SVGIG (reference sequence). Trimming at V came to 5 bases and at J to 6 bases, leaving 4 bases not matched to a gene. This CDR3 is built from 13 residues. The CDR3 coding sequence is TGTGCCTGGCGGGACAGGGTCCCCGGGGAGCTGTTTTTT. The encoded protein is CAWRDRVPGELFF.

The gene calls are TRBV9 and TRBJ1-3; D is undetermined. CDR1 SGDLS and CDR2 YYNGEE come from the germline V gene. CDR3 length: 14 amino acids. The ends were cut back, 0 bases at V and 7 bases at J, with 11 bases in the middle. CDR3 sequence: CASSVVGKLNTIYF. The CDR3 DNA is TGTGCCAGCAGCGTAGTGGGGAAACTCAACACCATATATTTT.

The CDR3 loop is CASSWRGDGKNIQYF. Written as DNA, the CDR3 is TGTGCCAGCAGTTGGCGGGGGGATGGCAAAAACATTCAGTACTTC. This chain links TRBV6-6 with TRBJ2-4, with 8 bases that match TRBD2. Per germline, CDR1 MNHNY and CDR2 SVGAGI (reference sequence). The V and J ends lost 4 bases and 3 bases, in that order; junction bases with no gene match: 5. This CDR3 has 15 amino acids.

In this sample, this clone turned up a few times. The chain couples TRBV10-3 to TRBJ2-1; 8 bases match TRBD2. This CDR3 contains 13 residues. Germline loops: CDR1 ENHRY, CDR2 SYGVKD. V gave up 8 bases and J gave up 4 bases; unmatched junction bases: 4. This CDR3 is CAIRSGGYNEQFF. In nucleotides, the CDR3 is TGTGCCATCCGGAGCGGGGGATACAATGAGCAGTTCTTC.

The V and J genes are TRBV7-6 and TRBJ1-3, with D hard to call. V lost 1 base and J 0 bases, leaving 10 bases between the germline ends. The CDR3 runs to 16 residues. Germline V lookup: CDR1 SGHVS, CDR2 FNYEAQ. The CDR3 protein is CASSLGPPYSGNTIYF. The DNA of the CDR3 is TGTGCCAGCAGCTTAGGTCCACCTTACTCTGGAAACACCATATATTTT.

The chain carries TRBV13 and TRBJ2-5; D gene ambiguous. This CDR3 has 11 amino acids. The germline V gene encodes CDR1 PRHDT and CDR2 FYEKMQ (reference sequence). V lost 5 bases and J 5 bases, leaving 6 bases between the germline ends. CDR3 coding DNA: TGTGCCAGCAGCCGATACGAGACCCAGTACTTC. Translating it yields CASSRYETQYF.

A few counts support this clone. This chain joins TRBV28 and TRBJ2-5, with a possible D match to TRBD1 (5 bases). This CDR3 region has 12 residues. With 6 bases removed from V and 4 bases from J, the gap between germline ends came to 9 bases. Looked up from germline, CDR1 is MDHEN and CDR2 is SYDVKM. The DNA of the CDR3 is TGTGCCAGCAGAGGGGCCCCAGAGACCCAGTACTTC. This translates into CASRGAPETQYF.

On this clone: Other DNA sequences from this sample encode an identical CDR3 as well. This chain uses TRBV10-3 with TRBJ2-5; the match to TRBD2 covers 10 bases. This CDR3 is built from 14 residues. Germline-derived CDR1 and CDR2 are ENHRY and SYGVKD. The J segment lost 5 bases and the V segment lost 5 bases, leaving 5 bases of the junction unmatched. The CDR3 sequence is CAISLAGVAETQYF. In DNA, the CDR3 is TGTGCCATCAGTCTAGCGGGAGTAGCGGAGACCCAGTACTTC.

The rearrangement joins TRBV27 to TRBJ2-1, with TRBD2 matching 7 bases. The CDR3 covers 16 residues. Germline assignment: CDR1 MNHEY and CDR2 SMNVEV (reference sequence). The V and J ends lost 3 bases and 0 bases, in that order; junction bases with no gene match: 5. The CDR3 region is CASSFLGRPSYNEQFF. DNA of the CDR3: TGTGCCAGCAGTTTCCTCGGGAGGCCCTCCTACAATGAGCAGTTCTTC.

In this sample, this clone turned up a few times. The chain recombines TRBV2 with TRBJ2-7; possible D gene TRBD2, 5 bases. The CDR3 contains 11 residues. In germline, CDR1 is SNHLY, CDR2 FYNNEI. The CDR3 DNA is TGTGCCAGCAGTGAAAGGCGGGCCCTAAAGGTC. Its protein product is CASSERRALKV.

This clone was seen a few times. V usage is TRBV5-4 and J usage is TRBJ2-2, with 10 bases identical to TRBD2. The CDR3 extends over 16 amino acids. Germline V CDR1 and CDR2: SGHNT, YYREEE (reference sequence). V gave up 4 bases and J gave up 6 bases; unmatched junction bases: 9. CDR3: CASSRSASGRAGELFF. CDR3 DNA sequence: TGTGCCAGCAGCCGCTCTGCTAGCGGGAGAGCCGGGGAGCTGTTTTTT. The variable domain in full, with the rest retrieved from reference TRBV5-4 and TRBJ2-2, is ETGVTQSPTHLIKTRGQQVTLRCSSQSGHNTVSWYQQALGQGPQFIFQYYREEENGRGNFPPRFSGLQFPNYSSELNVNALELDDSALYLCASSRSASGRAGELFFGEGSRLTVL.

This clone came up a few times. This rearrangement joins TRBV7-9 to TRBJ2-7, with 7 bases lining up with TRBD2. Germline V lookup: CDR1 SEHNR, CDR2 FQNEAQ (reference sequence). The junction had 5 bases not matched to a gene; V was cut back by 3 bases and J by 3 bases. This CDR3 is 14 amino acids long. The CDR3 region has the DNA TGTGCCAGCAGCTTCGGGACGGGAGGCTACGAGCAGTACTTC. It yields the protein CASSFGTGGYEQYF.

The chain joins TRBV7-2 to TRBJ1-5; tentatively, D is TRBD1 (6 bases). V was trimmed by 3 bases and J by 4 bases, leaving 10 bases between them. Germline assignment: CDR1 SGHTA and CDR2 FQGNSA. The length of the CDR3 is 14 residues. The DNA of the CDR3 is TGTGCCAGCAGCTTTGCGGACAGAAATCAGCCCCAGCATTTT. Protein sequence: CASSFADRNQPQHF. The full variable domain, with the rest looked up from reference TRBV7-2 and TRBJ1-5, is GAGVSQSPSNKVTEKGKDVELRCDPISGHTALYWYRQSLGQGLEFLIYFQGNSAPDKSGLPSDRFSAERTGGSVSTLTIQRTQQEDSAVYLCASSFADRNQPQHFGDGTRLSIL.

This rearrangement joins TRBV1 to TRBJ2-3; whether TRBD2, the table's D call, matches the DNA was not checked. TRBV1 counts as a pseudogene. The CDR3 runs to 18 residues. CDR3 sequence (DNA): TGCACCAGCAGCCCGACTAGCGGGAGGATCCGTAGCACAGATACGCAGTATTTT. This codes for CTSSPTSGRIRSTDTQYF.

The rearrangement uses TRBV5-6 and TRBJ2-1; 13 nucleotides line up with TRBD2. J lost 5 bases, V lost 0 bases, and 5 bases had no gene match. In germline, CDR1 is SGHDT, CDR2 YYEEEE. The CDR3 consists of 17 residues. CDR3 region: CASSLDHGLAGDNEQFF. CDR3 nucleotides: TGTGCCAGCAGCTTGGATCACGGACTAGCGGGAGACAATGAGCAGTTCTTC.

J is TRBJ2-1 and V is TRBV9, with D unresolved. In germline, CDR1 is SGDLS, CDR2 YYNGEE. Trimming pared 0 bases from V and 0 bases from J, leaving 10 bases between. The CDR3 runs to 16 residues. CDR3 residues: CASSVEGRSSYNEQFF. CDR3 DNA: TGTGCCAGCAGCGTAGAGGGCCGCAGCTCCTACAATGAGCAGTTCTTC. The full variable domain, its missing parts supplied by reference TRBV9 and TRBJ2-1, is DSGVTQTPKHLITATGQRVTLRCSPRSGDLSVYWYQQSLDQGLQFLIQYYNGEERAKGNILERFSAQQFPDLHSELNLSSLELGDSALYFCASSVEGRSSYNEQFFGPGTRLTVL.